These T cell receptor beta chains were read from a single sample in a study of PD-L1 blockade in urothelial cancer. Assay: immunoSEQ multiplex PCR; the TCRdb copy retains only in-frame clones and omits some. The sample has tens of thousands of clones; roughly 85% are singletons. The specimen was PBMCs, collected around atezolizumab (anti-PD-L1) treatment. The receptors shown here come from a woman aged 55-75 years with urothelial cancer. CDR3s include the opening cysteine and the closing phenylalanine or tryptophan. The D gene is left open where the match is weak. Clone size is shown for a subset of rows, as once, few, many or a class of expanded clone.

j_call: TRBJ2-7; v_call: TRBV6-1; cdr3_length: 17; d_call: NA; clone_size: NA; cdr3_nt: TGTGCCAGCAGTGAAGCCCGGGCCAAGGGGCCGACCTACGAGCAGTACTTC; cdr3_aa: CASSEARAKGPTYEQYF
j_call: TRBJ2-7; v_call: TRBV15; cdr3_length: 16; d_call: TRBD1; clone_size: NA; cdr3_nt: TGTGCCACCAGCAGAGATGTGGCGCAGGGGGCCTACGAGCAGTACTTC; cdr3_aa: CATSRDVAQGAYEQYF
j_call: TRBJ1-2; v_call: TRBV10-2; cdr3_length: 13; d_call: NA; clone_size: few; cdr3_nt: TGCGCCAGCAGTGACGGGGCTAACTATGGCTACACCTTC; cdr3_aa: CASSDGANYGYTF
j_call: TRBJ2-3; v_call: TRBV5-1; cdr3_length: 15; d_call: NA; clone_size: few; cdr3_nt: TGCGCCAGCAGCTTGGAGCCGAGAGGCACAGATACGCAGTATTTT; cdr3_aa: CASSLEPRGTDTQYF
j_call: TRBJ2-7; v_call: TRBV28; cdr3_length: 11; d_call: NA; clone_size: NA; cdr3_nt: TGTGCCAGCAGTTTCAACTACGAGCAGTACTTC; cdr3_aa: CASSFNYEQYF
j_call: TRBJ2-7; v_call: TRBV29-1; cdr3_length: 15; d_call: NA; clone_size: NA; cdr3_nt: TGCAGCGTTGAATTGTCAGGGGTAGTGTCTGGCGAGCAGTACTTC; cdr3_aa: CSVELSGVVSGEQYF
j_call: TRBJ2-1; v_call: TRBV11-2; cdr3_length: 16; d_call: NA; clone_size: NA; cdr3_nt: TGTGCCAGCAGCTTACCTTTCAGGACAGAGTACAATGAGCAGTTCTTC; cdr3_aa: CASSLPFRTEYNEQFF
j_call: TRBJ2-3; v_call: TRBV2; cdr3_length: 17; d_call: TRBD2; clone_size: NA; cdr3_nt: TGTGCCAGCAGTGGGGCTAGCGGGGGCGATCGCACAGATACGCAGTATTTT; cdr3_aa: CASSGASGGDRTDTQYF
j_call: TRBJ1-5; v_call: TRBV5-5; cdr3_length: 14; d_call: TRBD1; clone_size: NA; cdr3_nt: TGTGCCAGCAGCCCCGGACAGGGGGGTCAGCCCCAGCATTTT; cdr3_aa: CASSPGQGGQPQHF
j_call: TRBJ1-2; v_call: TRBV10-3; cdr3_length: 11; d_call: NA; clone_size: NA; cdr3_nt: TGTGCCACCGGACAGTGGGATGGCTACACCTTC; cdr3_aa: CATGQWDGYTF
j_call: TRBJ1-2; v_call: TRBV19; cdr3_length: 12; d_call: NA; clone_size: once; cdr3_nt: TGTGCCAGTAGGGAGGGGTACTATGGCTACACCTTC; cdr3_aa: CASREGYYGYTF
j_call: TRBJ1-2; v_call: TRBV9; cdr3_length: 14; d_call: NA; clone_size: few; cdr3_nt: TGTGCCAGCAGCGTAGCTCCGGCAGGCTATGGCTACACCTTC; cdr3_aa: CASSVAPAGYGYTF
j_call: TRBJ2-3; v_call: TRBV7-3; cdr3_length: 17; d_call: TRBD2; clone_size: NA; cdr3_nt: TGTGCCAGCAGCTTATACGGTAGCGGGGGCAGCACAGATACGCAGTATTTT; cdr3_aa: CASSLYGSGGSTDTQYF
j_call: TRBJ2-3; v_call: TRBV27; cdr3_length: 14; d_call: NA; clone_size: NA; cdr3_nt: TGTGCCAGCTATGCAGTGGGCGACACAGATACGCAGTATTTT; cdr3_aa: CASYAVGDTDTQYF
j_call: TRBJ2-7; v_call: TRBV12-5; cdr3_length: 13; d_call: NA; clone_size: NA; cdr3_nt: TGTGCTAGTGGTCTAATTCCCGGGGGCGAGCAGTACTTC; cdr3_aa: CASGLIPGGEQYF
j_call: TRBJ2-1; v_call: TRBV27; cdr3_length: 18; d_call: TRBD2; clone_size: NA; cdr3_nt: TGTGCCAGCAGTTTATTGAACGCGGGAGGCCTCGCTAACAATGAGCAGTTCTTC; cdr3_aa: CASSLLNAGGLANNEQFF
j_call: TRBJ2-4; v_call: TRBV5-4; cdr3_length: 15; d_call: NA; clone_size: once; cdr3_nt: TGTGCCAGCAGCTTGAGATCACTTATTCCAAACATTCAGTACTTC; cdr3_aa: CASSLRSLIPNIQYF
j_call: TRBJ2-3; v_call: TRBV29-1; cdr3_length: 12; d_call: NA; clone_size: NA; cdr3_nt: TGCAGCGCCGAGGGCAGCCCCACTAATCGGTATTTT; cdr3_aa: CSAEGSPTNRYF
j_call: TRBJ2-1; v_call: TRBV28; cdr3_length: 14; d_call: TRBD2; clone_size: once; cdr3_nt: TGTGCCAGCAGTTCCCGGGGACTAGCGGATGAGCAGTTCTTC; cdr3_aa: CASSSRGLADEQFF